This TCR beta chain was identified in a study of T cells after posttransplantation cyclophosphamide. Study-wide results and caveats: Donor CD8+ memory clones often dominated recipient blood repertoires at later times. TRB clonality was highly associated with recipient CMV seropositivity and reactivation.

Assay used: immunoSEQ multiplex PCR; TCRdb lists only in-frame clones, some missing. The table has some 47,000 clones, 86% seen once; the top ten hold less than 3.5%. Notes on this clone: Its target is not known.

CDR1 is LGHNA and CDR2 is YSLEER in the germline V gene. This CDR3 is built from 16 residues. The ends were cut back, 0 bases at V and 5 bases at J, with 16 bases in the middle. The chain joins TRBV4-3 to TRBJ1-1, with no clear D. The TCR sequence derives from a man under 40 with a blood cancer, CMV-positive, and with a related stem cell donor. The sample comprised PBMCs. The CDR3 DNA follows: TGCGCCAGCAGCCAAGAAATCGTCAGGTCGTGGACTGAAGCTTTCTTT. It codes for CASSQEIVRSWTEAFF.